This passage covers 32 T cell receptor beta chains from one sample sequenced in a study of lymphopenia after photon versus proton radiotherapy. The table came from immunoSEQ multiplex PCR; TCRdb's copy has only in-frame clones and leaves some out. This table has tens of thousands of clones, about 90% appearing once. The sample consisted of peripheral blood, taken from a patient treated with photon-based radiotherapy. These receptor sequences come from a man in his forties with gastric cancer.

This chain joins TRBV2 and TRBJ2-1; 13 positions match TRBD2. Germline trimming cut 4 bases from V and 5 bases from J; bases unmatched to any gene: 8. This CDR3 region has 17 residues. Looked up from germline, CDR1 is SNHLY and CDR2 is FYNNEI. The CDR3 DNA sequence: TGTGCCAGCAGTGGCCCCGGACTAGCGGGGGACCACAATGAGCAGTTCTTC. This encodes CASSGPGLAGDHNEQFF.

This sequence joins TRBV7-6 and TRBJ2-3; D unclear. Germline V gene data show CDR1 as SGHVS and CDR2 as FNYEAQ. The CDR3 has 16 amino acids. V was pared by 3 bases and J by 0 bases, with 13 bases between. The DNA for the CDR3 is TGTGCCAGCAGCTTCCCCCCCGGTCCTAGCACAGATACGCAGTATTTT. It specifies CASSFPPGPSTDTQYF. Supplemented by reference TRBV7-6 and TRBJ2-3, the full variable domain reads GAGVSQSPRYKVTKRGQDVALRCDPISGHVSLYWYRQALGQGPEFLTYFNYEAQQDKSGLPNDRFSAERPEGSISTLTIQRTEQRDSAMYRCASSFPPGPSTDTQYFGPGTRLTVL.

V usage is TRBV5-1 and J usage is TRBJ1-1; D perhaps matches TRBD1 (6 bases). CDR1 and CDR2 from the germline V gene are SGHRS and YFSETQ. Deletions cut 4 bases from V and 6 bases from J, with 16 bases between. This CDR3 is built from 14 residues. CDR3: CASSQAGGLAEAFF. The CDR3 coding sequence is TGCGCCAGCAGCCAGGCCGGGGGGCTAGCTGAAGCTTTCTTT.

V and J are TRBV5-8 and TRBJ1-1, with D unclear. CDR3 length: 14 amino acids. Germline-derived CDR1 and CDR2 are SGHTS and YDEGEE. V dropped 5 bases and J dropped 1 base, with 12 bases sitting between them. The CDR3 is CASSFLTANTEAFF. The CDR3 DNA follows: TGTGCCAGCAGTTTTTTGACGGCGAACACTGAAGCTTTCTTT.

The rearrangement uses TRBV9 and TRBJ1-2; possibly TRBD1 for D (6 bases). The germline V gene has CDR1 SGDLS and CDR2 YYNGEE. V lost 4 bases to trimming and J lost 6 bases, with 19 bases between them. The CDR3 runs to 15 residues. CDR3 coding DNA: TGTGCCAGCAGCCCCCGACAGGTTTTAATTGATGGCTACACCTTC. It specifies CASSPRQVLIDGYTF.

The chain links TRBV5-6 to TRBJ2-5; D possibly uses TRBD1 or TRBD2 (5 bases each). The CDR3 covers 14 residues. Trimming cost V 2 bases and J 2 bases, with 10 bases left between them. Per germline, CDR1 SGHDT and CDR2 YYEEEE. Here the CDR3 DNA reads TGTGCCAGCAGCTTATTTTGGGGGCAAGAGACCCAGTACTTC. Protein product: CASSLFWGQETQYF.

The V call is TRBV5-5, the J call TRBJ2-5; D tentatively fits TRBD1 or TRBD2 (6 bases each). The CDR3 totals 13 residues. Germline CDR1 reads SGHKS; CDR2 reads YYEKEE (reference sequence). V was trimmed by 2 bases and J by 4 bases, leaving 9 bases between them. The CDR3 spells CASSFPGAETQYF. The CDR3 DNA reads TGTGCCAGCAGCTTTCCGGGGGCAGAGACCCAGTACTTC.

The chain links TRBV19 to TRBJ2-1; either TRBD1 or TRBD2 may supply D (7 bases each). V was cut by 3 bases and J by 7 bases, with 19 bases left in between. The CDR3 runs 16 residues. Germline V gives CDR1 LNHDA, CDR2 SQIVND (reference sequence). The CDR3 loop reads CASSMAPGRGGNEQFF. DNA for the CDR3: TGTGCCAGTAGTATGGCCCCCGGCAGGGGGGGAAATGAGCAGTTCTTC.

CDR3 amino acids: CASTRGRSYGYTF. CDR3 nucleotides: TGTGCCAGCACCAGGGGACGGAGCTATGGCTACACCTTC. This chain joins TRBV7-8 and TRBJ1-2, with TRBD1 as a possible D gene (6 bases). The CDR3 totals 13 residues. CDR1 SGHVS and CDR2 FQNEAQ come from the germline V gene. V lost 7 bases to trimming and J lost 4 bases, with 13 bases between them.

Only a few counts were recorded for this clone. The DNA for the CDR3 is TGTGCCAGCAGCCCTCTCGGACAGGGGGATCAGCCCCAGCATTTT. Translated: CASSPLGQGDQPQHF. The chain links TRBV21-1 to TRBJ1-5; the listed D gene, TRBD1, was not tested against the DNA. TRBV21-1 is designated a pseudogene. The CDR3 loop spans 15 amino acids.

The chain is built from TRBV7-2 and TRBJ2-3, with 7 bases matching TRBD1. The germline gives CDR1 SGHTA, CDR2 FQGNSA. This CDR3 is 13 amino acids long. V was clipped by 2 bases and J by 7 bases; unmatched bases: 3. The CDR3 region is CASSLLQGNTQYF. Here the CDR3 DNA reads TGTGCCAGCAGCTTACTACAGGGGAATACGCAGTATTTT. The complete variable domain, with remaining parts taken from reference TRBV7-2 and TRBJ2-3, reads GAGVSQSPSNKVTEKGKDVELRCDPISGHTALYWYRQSLGQGLEFLIYFQGNSAPDKSGLPSDRFSAERTGGSVSTLTIQRTQQEDSAVYLCASSLLQGNTQYFGPGTRLTVL.

The chain employs TRBV7-8 and TRBJ2-7, with TRBD2 as a possible D gene (5 bases). This CDR3 is built from 13 residues. Germline CDR1 and CDR2: SGHVS and FQNEAQ. V shed 5 bases and J shed 2 bases, with 10 bases lying between them. The CDR3 sequence is CASSLGLAYEQYF. The CDR3 DNA reads as TGTGCCAGCAGCCTCGGACTGGCCTACGAGCAGTACTTC.

This CDR3 reads CASIWGQGGSPLHF. The CDR3 nucleotides read TGTGCCAGCATCTGGGGACAGGGTGGTTCACCCCTCCACTTT. The J gene is TRBJ1-6, the V gene TRBV6-1; 9 nucleotides line up with TRBD1. Losses at the gene ends were 7 bases for V and 9 bases for J; bases not matched to a gene: 7. The V gene's germline CDR1 is MNHNS and CDR2 SASEGT. There are 14 residues in the CDR3.

This clone showed up just once. V is TRBV7-9 and J is TRBJ1-4; tentative D call: TRBD1 (6 bases). V lost 2 bases and J 7 bases, leaving 11 bases between the germline ends. This CDR3 is built from 14 residues. Germline values: CDR1 SEHNR, CDR2 FQNEAQ (reference sequence). CDR3 DNA: TGTGCCAGCAGCTTATACAGGGAGGGTGAAAAACTGTTTTTT. This translates into CASSLYREGEKLFF.

The chain carries TRBV14 and TRBJ2-7; tentative D call: TRBD2 (5 bases). CDR1 and CDR2 from the germline V gene are SGHDN and FVKESK. V was clipped by 2 bases and J by 10 bases, with 15 bases between them. The length of the CDR3 is 13 residues. In DNA, the CDR3 is TGTGCCAGCAGCCAACACCTCCGGGGAGCCCAGTACTTC. It codes for CASSQHLRGAQYF.

The CDR3 nucleotides are TGCGCCAGCAGCTTGGAAGCGGGCTCCTACAATGAGCAGTTCTTC. Its protein product is CASSLEAGSYNEQFF. The chain joins TRBV5-1 to TRBJ2-1; D perhaps matches TRBD2 (6 bases). The CDR3 sequence is 15 residues long. With 0 bases removed from V and 0 bases from J, the gap between germline ends came to 7 bases. The germline CDR1 and CDR2 sequences are SGHRS and YFSETQ.

J is TRBJ2-3 and V is TRBV21-1; TRBD2 reflects the table's D call only, with no check against the DNA. TRBV21-1 is an annotated pseudogene. The CDR3 sequence is 13 residues long. Here the CDR3 DNA reads TGTGCCAGCAGCAAAGTCCGCGCAGATACGCAGTATTTT. This encodes CASSKVRADTQYF.

This chain uses TRBV7-9 with TRBJ1-1; 7 positions match TRBD1. The CDR3 has 13 residues. Trimming at V came to 5 bases and at J to 13 bases, leaving 13 bases not matched to a gene. Germline V lookup: CDR1 SEHNR, CDR2 FQNEAQ (reference sequence). The chain's CDR3 is CASSPRQGGKVFF. The CDR3 DNA reads as TGTGCCAGCAGCCCGCGACAGGGCGGGAAGGTTTTCTTT. The variable domain in full, completed from reference TRBV7-9 and TRBJ1-1, reads DTGVSQNPRHKITKRGQNVTFRCDPISEHNRLYWYRQTLGQGPEFLTYFQNEAQLEKSRLLSDRFSAERPKGSFSTLEIQRTEQGDSAMYLCASSPRQGGKVFFGQGTRLTVV.

J is TRBJ1-1 and V is TRBV4-1; 8 positions agree with TRBD1. This CDR3 is 15 amino acids long. After removal of 4 bases from V and 4 bases from J, the junction contained 8 bases not matched to a gene. Germline CDR1 reads MGHRA; CDR2 reads YSYEKL. The CDR3, as DNA: TGCGCCAGCAGCCCGGTAGGACAGGGTGTCACTGAAGCTTTCTTT. This codes for CASSPVGQGVTEAFF.

This chain joins TRBV13 and TRBJ2-1, with 7 bases identical to TRBD2. The germline V gene has CDR1 PRHDT and CDR2 FYEKMQ (reference sequence). V trimming: 5 bases; J trimming: 10 bases; junction bases outside the gene matches: 17. The CDR3 runs 16 residues. DNA for the CDR3: TGTGCCAGCAGCCCGCTCGGCCTCCTAGCGGCGGACGAGCAGTTCTTC. Its translation is CASSPLGLLAADEQFF.

The V gene is TRBV27, the J gene TRBJ2-7, with 8 nucleotides matching TRBD2. Trimming at V came to 2 bases and at J to 3 bases, leaving 9 bases not matched to a gene. The CDR3 extends over 16 amino acids. In germline, CDR1 is MNHEY, CDR2 SMNVEV (reference sequence). In nucleotides, the CDR3 is TGTGCCAGCAGTTTAGGCCTGCCGGGGGGGCTCTACGAGCAGTACTTC. Its translation is CASSLGLPGGLYEQYF.

The chain carries TRBV2 and TRBJ1-5, with D hard to call. CDR3 length: 13 amino acids. The germline gives CDR1 SNHLY, CDR2 FYNNEI. V lost 7 bases, J lost 7 bases, and 14 bases lay in between. The CDR3 DNA is TGTGCCAGCACCCTAGTTCCTGGCCAGCCCCAGCATTTT. Amino acids: CASTLVPGQPQHF.

V is TRBV6-5 and J is TRBJ2-1, with TRBD2 matching 7 bases. This CDR3 has 15 residues. CDR1 is MNHEY and CDR2 is SVGAGI in the germline V gene. V shed 2 bases and J 0 bases; nucleotides not matched to a gene: 1. The CDR3 is CASSYGGGSYNEQFF. Here the CDR3 DNA reads TGTGCCAGCAGTTACGGCGGGGGCTCCTACAATGAGCAGTTCTTC.

This clone showed up just once. The rearrangement joins TRBV15 to TRBJ1-2; no definite D call. V lost 3 bases and J 0 bases, leaving 14 bases between the germline ends. The CDR3 extends over 16 amino acids. The germline CDR1 and CDR2 sequences are LNHNV and YYDKDF (reference sequence). The DNA of the CDR3 is TGTGCCACCAGCAGCCAGGCGGACGGTGCTAACTATGGCTACACCTTC. It translates to CATSSQADGANYGYTF.

This clone was found once. The CDR3 spells CASRPRDSLFGYTF. The CDR3 coding sequence is TGTGCCAGCAGGCCCCGGGACAGTCTTTTTGGCTACACCTTC. This chain joins TRBV6-1 and TRBJ1-2; 7 nucleotides align to TRBD1. CDR3 length: 14 residues. Germline V gene sequence: CDR1 MNHNS, CDR2 SASEGT. Trimming took 6 bases from V and 7 from J; bases not matched to a gene: 11.

This rearrangement joins TRBV7-2 to TRBJ1-2, with 7 bases lining up with TRBD1. V shed 4 bases and J 4 bases; nucleotides not matched to a gene: 6. Germline V gene data show CDR1 as SGHTA and CDR2 as FQGNSA. This CDR3 contains 14 residues. As DNA, the CDR3 is TGTGCCAGCAGCTCATCAGGGGGAACCTATGGCTACACCTTC. This codes for CASSSSGGTYGYTF.

The gene calls are TRBV5-5 and TRBJ1-5; D is unresolved. This CDR3 spans 15 amino acids. Trimming took off 0 bases at V and 1 base at J, with 8 bases between the two ends. Germline V gene sequence: CDR1 SGHKS, CDR2 YYEKEE (reference sequence). CDR3 in amino acids: CASSLALVSNQPQHF. CDR3 in DNA: TGTGCCAGCAGCTTGGCCTTAGTGAGCAATCAGCCCCAGCATTTT.

V and J are TRBV2 and TRBJ1-5; no reliable D call. The V gene's germline CDR1 is SNHLY and CDR2 FYNNEI. Trimming shortened V by 6 bases and J by 2 bases, and 14 bases separated the two germline ends. CDR3 length: 15 residues. CDR3 sequence reads: CASRVRAAGNQPQHF. In DNA, the CDR3 is TGTGCCAGCAGGGTAAGGGCGGCGGGCAATCAGCCCCAGCATTTT. The whole variable domain, remainder taken from reference TRBV2 and TRBJ1-5, is EPEVTQTPSHQVTQMGQEVILRCVPISNHLYFYWYRQILGQKVEFLVSFYNNEISEKSEIFDDQFSVERPDGSNFTLKIRSTKLEDSAMYFCASRVRAAGNQPQHFGDGTRLSIL.

This sequence joins TRBV9 and TRBJ1-1; D perhaps matches TRBD1 (5 bases). CDR1 and CDR2 from the germline V gene are SGDLS and YYNGEE. The CDR3 runs to 13 residues. Trimming stripped 0 bases from V and 11 bases from J, with 14 bases between. The CDR3 DNA is TGTGCCAGCAGCGTAGGCCAGGGTTTTGAGGCTTTCTTT. Amino acids: CASSVGQGFEAFF.

J is TRBJ2-3 and V is TRBV6-1; D is perhaps TRBD2 (7 bases). V was shortened by 1 base and J by 5 bases, with 13 bases between the two germline ends. Germline V gene data show CDR1 as MNHNS and CDR2 as SASEGT. The length of the CDR3 is 15 residues. CDR3 residues: CASSEGSGGQDTQYF. The CDR3 DNA reads as TGTGCCAGCAGTGAAGGTTCGGGGGGCCAAGATACGCAGTATTTT.

The chain uses TRBV6-5 and TRBJ2-7; possible D gene TRBD1, 6 bases. The CDR3 is 13 residues long. V gave up 6 bases and J gave up 7 bases, with 16 bases separating them. Germline V gene lookup returns CDR1 MNHEY and CDR2 SVGAGI. CDR3 nucleotide sequence: TGTGCCAGCAGGGACAGAGCCTGGGGGGAGCAGTACTTC. The encoded protein is CASRDRAWGEQYF.

The chain recombines TRBV5-1 with TRBJ2-5; D is unclear. The CDR3 is 13 residues long. Per the germline V gene, CDR1 is SGHRS and CDR2 is YFSETQ. V lost 0 bases and J lost 6, with 9 bases in between. The CDR3 protein is CASSLVQQQTQYF. For the CDR3, the DNA is TGCGCCAGCAGCTTGGTGCAGCAACAGACCCAGTACTTC.